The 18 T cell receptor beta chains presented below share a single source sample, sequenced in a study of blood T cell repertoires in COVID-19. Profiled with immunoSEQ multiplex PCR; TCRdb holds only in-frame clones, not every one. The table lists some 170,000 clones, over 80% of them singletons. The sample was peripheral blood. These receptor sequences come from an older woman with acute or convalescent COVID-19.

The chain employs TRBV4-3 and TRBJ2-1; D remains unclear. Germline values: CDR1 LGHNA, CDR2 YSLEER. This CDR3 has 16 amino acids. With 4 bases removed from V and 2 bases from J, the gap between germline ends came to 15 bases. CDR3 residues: CASSRQIEVPYNEQFF. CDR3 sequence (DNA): TGCGCCAGCAGCCGTCAGATCGAGGTCCCCTACAATGAGCAGTTCTTC.

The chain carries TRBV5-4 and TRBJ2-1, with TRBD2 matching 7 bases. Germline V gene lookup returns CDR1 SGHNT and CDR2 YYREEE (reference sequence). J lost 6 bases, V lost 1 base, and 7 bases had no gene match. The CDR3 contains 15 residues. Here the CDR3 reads CASSLFAGEGNEQFF. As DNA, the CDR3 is TGTGCCAGCAGCTTGTTTGCGGGGGAGGGCAATGAGCAGTTCTTC.

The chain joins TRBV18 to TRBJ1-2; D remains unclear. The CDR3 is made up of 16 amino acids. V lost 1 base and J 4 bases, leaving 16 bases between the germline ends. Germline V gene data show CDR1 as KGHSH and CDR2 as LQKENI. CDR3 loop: CASSPLDSGSIYGYTF. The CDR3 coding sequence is TGTGCCAGCTCACCACTCGATTCAGGATCTATCTATGGCTACACCTTC.

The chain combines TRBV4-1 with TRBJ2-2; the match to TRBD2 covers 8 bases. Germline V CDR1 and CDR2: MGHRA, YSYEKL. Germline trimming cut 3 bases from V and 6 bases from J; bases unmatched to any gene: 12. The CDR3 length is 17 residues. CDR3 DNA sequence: TGCGCCAGCAGCCAGTATGACCGCGAACTAGCGGCCGGGGAGCTGTTTTTT. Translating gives CASSQYDRELAAGELFF.

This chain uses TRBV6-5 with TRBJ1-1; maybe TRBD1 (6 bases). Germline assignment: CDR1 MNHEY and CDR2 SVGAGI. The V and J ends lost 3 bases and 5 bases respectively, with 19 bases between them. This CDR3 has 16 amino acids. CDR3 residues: CASSYTNIGGGTEAFF. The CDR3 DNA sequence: TGTGCCAGCAGTTATACTAATATTGGGGGCGGGACTGAAGCTTTCTTT.

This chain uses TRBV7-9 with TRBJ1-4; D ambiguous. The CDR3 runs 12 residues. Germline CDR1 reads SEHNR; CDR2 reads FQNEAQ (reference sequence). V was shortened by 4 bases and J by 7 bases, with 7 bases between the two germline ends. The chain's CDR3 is CASSSGLEKLFF. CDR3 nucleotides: TGTGCCAGCAGCTCGGGTCTTGAAAAACTGTTTTTT.

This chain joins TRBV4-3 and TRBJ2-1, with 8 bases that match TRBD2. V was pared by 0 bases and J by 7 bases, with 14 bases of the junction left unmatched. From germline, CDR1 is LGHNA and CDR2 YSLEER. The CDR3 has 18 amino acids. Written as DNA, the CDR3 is TGCGCCAGCAGCCAAGACTTAATCGGAGCGGGAGTATGGAATGAGCAGTTCTTC. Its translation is CASSQDLIGAGVWNEQFF.

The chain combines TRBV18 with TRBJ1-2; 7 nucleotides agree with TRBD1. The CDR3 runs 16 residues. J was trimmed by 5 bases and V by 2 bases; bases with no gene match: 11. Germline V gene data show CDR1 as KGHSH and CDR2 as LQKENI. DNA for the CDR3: TGTGCCAGCTCACCAGGGACAGCCGGGCGCTCGTATGGCTACACCTTC. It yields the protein CASSPGTAGRSYGYTF.

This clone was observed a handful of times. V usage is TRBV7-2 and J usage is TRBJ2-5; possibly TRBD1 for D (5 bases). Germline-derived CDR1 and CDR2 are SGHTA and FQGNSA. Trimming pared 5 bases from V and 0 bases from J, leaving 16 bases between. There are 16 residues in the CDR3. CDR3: CASSPPGLPNQETQYF. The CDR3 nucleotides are TGTGCCAGCAGCCCACCAGGGTTACCAAACCAAGAGACCCAGTACTTC.

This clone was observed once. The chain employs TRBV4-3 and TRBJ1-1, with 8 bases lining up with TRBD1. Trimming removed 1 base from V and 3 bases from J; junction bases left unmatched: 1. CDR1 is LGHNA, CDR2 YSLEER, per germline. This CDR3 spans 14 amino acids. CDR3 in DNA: TGCGCCAGCAGCCAAGTGGACAGGGACACTGAAGCTTTCTTT. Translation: CASSQVDRDTEAFF.

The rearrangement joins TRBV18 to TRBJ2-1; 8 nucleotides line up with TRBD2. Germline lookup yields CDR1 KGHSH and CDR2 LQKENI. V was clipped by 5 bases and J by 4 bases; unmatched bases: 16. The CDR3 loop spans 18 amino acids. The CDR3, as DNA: TGTGCCAGCTCAATCTCTCCCCCGGGGACTAGGGTATACAATGAGCAGTTCTTC. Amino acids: CASSISPPGTRVYNEQFF.

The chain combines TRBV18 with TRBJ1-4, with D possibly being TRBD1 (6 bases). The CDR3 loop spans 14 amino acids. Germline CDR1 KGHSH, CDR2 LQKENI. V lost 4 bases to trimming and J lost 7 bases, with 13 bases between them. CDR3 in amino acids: CASSHPGDREKLFF. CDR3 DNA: TGTGCCAGCTCACACCCAGGGGACCGTGAAAAACTGTTTTTT. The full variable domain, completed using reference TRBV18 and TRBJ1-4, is NAGVMQNPRHLVRRRGQEARLRCSPMKGHSHVYWYRQLPEEGLKFMVYLQKENIIDESGMPKERFSAEFPKEGPSILRIQQVVRGDSAAYFCASSHPGDREKLFFGSGTQLSVL.

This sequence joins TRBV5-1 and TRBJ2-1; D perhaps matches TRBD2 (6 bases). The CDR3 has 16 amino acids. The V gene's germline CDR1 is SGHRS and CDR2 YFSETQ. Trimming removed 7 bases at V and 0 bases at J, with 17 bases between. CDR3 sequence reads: CASEATGSNSYNEQFF. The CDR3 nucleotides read TGCGCCAGCGAAGCCACCGGGAGCAACTCCTACAATGAGCAGTTCTTC.

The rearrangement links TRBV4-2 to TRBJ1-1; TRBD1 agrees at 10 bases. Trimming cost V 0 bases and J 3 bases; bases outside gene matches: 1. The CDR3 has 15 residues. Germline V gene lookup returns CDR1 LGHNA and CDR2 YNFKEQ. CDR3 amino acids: CASSQEGQGYTEAFF. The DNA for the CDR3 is TGTGCCAGCAGCCAAGAGGGACAGGGGTACACTGAAGCTTTCTTT.

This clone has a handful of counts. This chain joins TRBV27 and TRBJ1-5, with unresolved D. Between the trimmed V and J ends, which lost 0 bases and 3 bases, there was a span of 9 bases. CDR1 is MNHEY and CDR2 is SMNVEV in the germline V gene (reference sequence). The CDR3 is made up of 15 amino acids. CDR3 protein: CASSLSGGHNQPQHF. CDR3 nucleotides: TGTGCCAGCAGTTTATCAGGAGGTCACAATCAGCCCCAGCATTTT.

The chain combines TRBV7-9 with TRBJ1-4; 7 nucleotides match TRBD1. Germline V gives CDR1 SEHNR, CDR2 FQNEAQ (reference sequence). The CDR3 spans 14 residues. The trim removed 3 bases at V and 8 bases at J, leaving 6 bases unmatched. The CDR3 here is CASSFTGEREKLFF. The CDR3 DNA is TGTGCCAGCAGCTTTACAGGGGAAAGGGAAAAACTGTTTTTT.

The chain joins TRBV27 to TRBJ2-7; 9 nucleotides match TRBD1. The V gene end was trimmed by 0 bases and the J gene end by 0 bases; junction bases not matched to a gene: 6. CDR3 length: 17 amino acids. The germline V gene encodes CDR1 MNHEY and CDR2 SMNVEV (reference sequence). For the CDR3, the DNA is TGTGCCAGCAGTTTATCGAGGGGACAGGGTATCTCCTACGAGCAGTACTTC. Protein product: CASSLSRGQGISYEQYF.

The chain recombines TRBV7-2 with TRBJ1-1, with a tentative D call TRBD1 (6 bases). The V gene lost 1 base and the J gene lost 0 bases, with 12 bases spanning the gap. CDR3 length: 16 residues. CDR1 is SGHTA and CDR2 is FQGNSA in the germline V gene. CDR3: CASSLDRTDMNTEAFF. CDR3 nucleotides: TGTGCCAGCAGCTTAGACAGGACAGATATGAACACTGAAGCTTTCTTT.